This entry lists 25 T cell receptor beta chains sequenced from one sample in a study of shared clonotypes between healthy human individuals (dated by TCRdb to the early 2020s). To prepare the library, the immunoSEQ multiplex PCR assay was applied. TCRdb obtained this table from immuneACCESS and retained in-frame rearrangements with V and J assigned. These tables miss some clones; where compared with another copy, unresolved V genes account for less than half of the shortfall, and the remainder is unexplained. This sample gives roughly 2,300,000 clones in total; 85% to 95% of them show up just once. The ten top clones hold 0.3% to 0.45% of the sample. Input material: naive CD4+ T cells from PBMCs. The cell subset or site label for this specimen denotes: CD45RA+ positively selected. Receptors were obtained from a man in his late teens or twenties in good health. Some clones in this sample may be carry-over from other donors' samples.

The V gene is TRBV7-6, the J gene TRBJ2-1; 7 positions agree with TRBD2. V dropped 1 base and J dropped 7; count of bases not matched to a gene: 16. This CDR3 is built from 18 residues. CDR1 is SGHVS and CDR2 is FNYEAQ in the germline V gene. This CDR3 reads CASSLGRGGSQIFNEQFF. The CDR3 bases are TGTGCCAGCAGCTTAGGACGGGGCGGGAGCCAGATTTTTAATGAGCAGTTCTTC.

The gene calls are TRBV5-1 and TRBJ2-1; TRBD2 is a possible D gene (6 bases). Trimming shortened V by 4 bases and J by 0 bases, and 14 bases separated the two germline ends. The length of the CDR3 is 16 residues. From germline, CDR1 is SGHRS and CDR2 YFSETQ. The CDR3, as DNA: TGCGCCAGCAGCCCGTCGGGGGAACACTCCTACAATGAGCAGTTCTTC. It encodes CASSPSGEHSYNEQFF.

This chain uses TRBV9 with TRBJ1-2, with D maybe TRBD1 (6 bases). The V gene lost 3 bases and the J gene lost 2 bases, with 14 bases spanning the gap. CDR3 length: 15 residues. The germline V gene has CDR1 SGDLS and CDR2 YYNGEE. CDR3 protein: CASSARDILNYGYTF. For the CDR3, the DNA is TGTGCCAGCAGCGCCCGGGACATCTTGAACTATGGCTACACCTTC.

The CDR3 DNA reads as TGTGCCAGCAGACCCTCTGCGGGAGAATACAATGAGCAGTTCTTC. Translated, it gives CASRPSAGEYNEQFF. The V and J genes are TRBV7-9 and TRBJ2-1, with 7 bases that match TRBD2. The CDR3 contains 15 residues. Germline CDR1 is SEHNR and CDR2 is FQNEAQ (reference sequence). V was clipped by 6 bases and J by 4 bases; unmatched bases: 9.

A single count supports this clone. The chain recombines TRBV28 with TRBJ1-5, with D possibly TRBD1 on 6 matching bases. V was pared by 3 bases and J by 3 bases, with 9 bases between. The germline V gene encodes CDR1 MDHEN and CDR2 SYDVKM. The length of the CDR3 is 14 residues. The CDR3 here is CASSLDSLNQPQHF. The DNA of the CDR3 is TGTGCCAGCAGTTTGGACAGCCTCAATCAGCCCCAGCATTTT.

The table lists this clone with a count of one. The chain carries TRBV28 and TRBJ2-7; TRBD1 matches at 7 bases. Trimming at V came to 1 base and at J to 0 bases, leaving 6 bases not matched to a gene. The CDR3 is made up of 16 amino acids. CDR1 and CDR2 (germline): MDHEN, SYDVKM. In nucleotides, the CDR3 is TGTGCCAGCAGTTTATTGTCCTGGACAGGCTCCTACGAGCAGTACTTC. It encodes CASSLLSWTGSYEQYF.

This clone was detected only a few times. V is TRBV7-2 and J is TRBJ1-3; maybe TRBD1 (5 bases). The CDR3 has 15 residues. The germline CDR1 and CDR2 sequences are SGHTA and FQGNSA. V was trimmed by 7 bases and J by 4 bases, leaving 17 bases between them. The DNA of the CDR3 is TGTGCCAGCACCCTAGCCGCAGGGCGAGGAAACACCATATATTTT. Its protein is CASTLAAGRGNTIYF.

This clone showed up just a few times. The J gene is TRBJ1-5, the V gene TRBV19; D remains ambiguous. The germline gives CDR1 LNHDA, CDR2 SQIVND (reference sequence). The CDR3 contains 13 residues. Here the CDR3 reads CATATDSNQPQHF. The CDR3, as DNA: TGTGCTACGGCTACTGATAGCAATCAGCCCCAGCATTTT.

Points on this clone: The same CDR3 can be traced to other DNA sequences in this sample. The rearrangement uses TRBV6-1 and TRBJ2-7; 13 positions match TRBD2. This CDR3 spans 14 amino acids. V gave up 6 bases and J gave up 3 bases; unmatched junction bases: 2. Germline lookup yields CDR1 MNHNS and CDR2 SASEGT. CDR3 nucleotide sequence: TGTGCCAGCAGCAGGACTAGCGGGAGCTACGAGCAGTACTTC. This encodes CASSRTSGSYEQYF.

This clone was found once. The V gene is TRBV5-1, the J gene TRBJ2-1; tentative D call: TRBD1 (6 bases). The V gene's germline CDR1 is SGHRS and CDR2 YFSETQ. CDR3 length: 14 amino acids. Trimming took 5 bases from V and 7 from J, leaving 16 bases between them. CDR3: CASRAQGFRNEQFF. CDR3 sequence (DNA): TGCGCCAGCAGGGCACAGGGCTTTAGGAATGAGCAGTTCTTC. Looking up the rest from reference TRBV5-1 and TRBJ2-1 gives the full variable domain: KAGVTQTPRYLIKTRGQQVTLSCSPISGHRSVSWYQQTPGQGLQFLFEYFSETQRNKGNFPGRFSGRQFSNSRSEMNVSTLELGDSALYLCASRAQGFRNEQFFGPGTRLTVL.

The V and J genes are TRBV11-2 and TRBJ2-1, with 8 bases identical to TRBD2. Germline V gene sequence: CDR1 SGHAT, CDR2 FQNNGV. The ends lost 7 bases at V and 7 bases at J; junction bases unmatched: 15. This CDR3 has 16 amino acids. The CDR3 spells CASTTFARGVWNEQFF. CDR3 nucleotides: TGTGCCAGCACCACCTTCGCGCGGGGGGTCTGGAATGAGCAGTTCTTC.

To note about this clone: Other DNA variants within this sample encode the same CDR3. The V gene is TRBV7-2, the J gene TRBJ1-1, with TRBD1 as a possible D gene (6 bases). The germline V and J ends were trimmed by 1 base and 7 bases, with 10 bases remaining between them. CDR1 is SGHTA and CDR2 is FQGNSA in the germline V gene. The CDR3 consists of 13 residues. The CDR3: CASSLDRVGEAFF. CDR3 in DNA: TGTGCCAGCAGCTTAGACAGGGTTGGTGAAGCTTTCTTT.

Comments on this clone: Distinct nucleotide sequences in the sample also encode this CDR3. The rearrangement links TRBV7-9 to TRBJ1-1; no clear D. Trimming pared 3 bases from V and 0 bases from J, leaving 5 bases between. Germline CDR1 SEHNR, CDR2 FQNEAQ (reference sequence). The CDR3 is 13 amino acids. The chain's CDR3 is CASSFVVNTEAFF. CDR3 DNA: TGTGCCAGCAGCTTTGTAGTGAACACTGAAGCTTTCTTT.

The chain recombines TRBV19 with TRBJ1-5, with a tentative D call TRBD1 (6 bases). This CDR3 region has 15 residues. V lost 5 bases and J lost 11, with 22 bases in between. Germline CDR1 LNHDA, CDR2 SQIVND (reference sequence). The CDR3 region is CASSVAGTVAGAQHF. As DNA, the CDR3 is TGTGCCAGTAGTGTCGCCGGGACGGTCGCAGGGGCCCAGCATTTT.

The genes are TRBV7-8 and TRBJ2-7; D gene ambiguous. The V end was cut by 3 bases, the J end by 5 bases, with 14 bases between. The CDR3 runs to 14 residues. Germline loops: CDR1 SGHVS, CDR2 FQNEAQ. The DNA for the CDR3 is TGTGCCAGCAGCTTGGGTTCGGGTCAGGACGAGCAGTACTTC. Residues: CASSLGSGQDEQYF.

This chain uses TRBV18 with TRBJ2-7; 10 nucleotides agree with TRBD2. With V trimmed by 6 bases and J by 5 bases, 7 bases remained unmatched. This CDR3 region has 14 residues. Germline V lookup: CDR1 KGHSH, CDR2 LQKENI. The CDR3 spells CASSTQLAGDEQYF. DNA for the CDR3: TGTGCCAGCTCCACACAGCTAGCGGGAGACGAGCAGTACTTC.

A word on this clone: The sample contains more than one DNA sequence encoding this CDR3. The rearrangement links TRBV19 to TRBJ1-5; D not certain. CDR3 size: 15 residues. Between the trimmed V and J ends, which lost 4 bases and 0 bases, there was a span of 10 bases. The germline V gene has CDR1 LNHDA and CDR2 SQIVND (reference sequence). The CDR3 nucleotides are TGTGCCAGTAGTACGGGCCCGTATAGCAATCAGCCCCAGCATTTT. Protein: CASSTGPYSNQPQHF.

V usage is TRBV7-9 and J usage is TRBJ2-7, with 9 nucleotides matching TRBD1. CDR3 length equals 16 residues. The V gene's germline CDR1 is SEHNR and CDR2 FQNEAQ (reference sequence). J gave up 5 bases and V 1 base, and 9 bases lay outside the gene matches. In nucleotides, the CDR3 is TGTGCCAGCAGCTTAGTTCCGGGACAGGGACGGGACGAGCAGTACTTC. This translates into CASSLVPGQGRDEQYF. Full variable domain (outside the CDR3, taken from reference TRBV7-9 and TRBJ2-7): DTGVSQNPRHKITKRGQNVTFRCDPISEHNRLYWYRQTLGQGPEFLTYFQNEAQLEKSRLLSDRFSAERPKGSFSTLEIQRTEQGDSAMYLCASSLVPGQGRDEQYFGPGTRLTVT.

This rearrangement joins TRBV5-1 to TRBJ2-1; TRBD2 aligns across 7 bases. Unmatched junction bases numbered 17, after V lost 3 bases and J lost 8 bases. The germline gives CDR1 SGHRS, CDR2 YFSETQ. The CDR3 length is 17 residues. This CDR3 reads CASSYSGQDQLRDEQFF. The CDR3 region has the DNA TGCGCCAGCAGCTATAGCGGGCAGGACCAACTGAGGGATGAGCAGTTCTTC.

The V and J genes are TRBV30 and TRBJ1-1, with D maybe TRBD1 (6 bases). The germline CDR1 and CDR2 sequences are GTSNPN and SVGIG (reference sequence). The ends were cut back, 2 bases at V and 6 bases at J, with 22 bases in the middle. This CDR3 has 16 residues. The CDR3 region has the DNA TGTGCCTGGAGTAAGGGAAGGACAGAACCCCAACCTGAAGCTTTCTTT. It encodes CAWSKGRTEPQPEAFF.

Worth noting for this clone: Other nucleotide sequences in the sample specify the same CDR3. The V gene is TRBV9, the J gene TRBJ2-1, with TRBD1 identical over 7 bases. From germline, CDR1 is SGDLS and CDR2 YYNGEE. The CDR3 has 13 amino acids. Losses at the gene ends were 7 bases for V and 3 bases for J; bases not matched to a gene: 4. The CDR3 loop is CASGRDSYNEQFF. The CDR3 bases are TGTGCCAGCGGCCGGGACAGCTACAATGAGCAGTTCTTC.

The chain employs TRBV7-3 and TRBJ2-1; D not resolved. The CDR3 totals 16 residues. CDR1 SGHTA and CDR2 FQGTGA come from the germline V gene. With 1 base removed from V and 0 bases from J, the gap between germline ends came to 10 bases. CDR3 amino acids: CASSLRALSSYNEQFF. CDR3 DNA: TGTGCCAGCAGCTTAAGGGCGCTGAGCTCCTACAATGAGCAGTTCTTC.

The J gene is TRBJ2-3, the V gene TRBV29-1; 8 nucleotides align to TRBD2. Losses at the gene ends were 7 bases for V and 5 bases for J; bases not matched to a gene: 14. CDR3 size: 15 residues. In germline, CDR1 is SQVTM, CDR2 ANQGSEA. In DNA, the CDR3 is TGCAGCGGAACCGGGACTAGGGGGGCACAAGATACGCAGTATTTT. Amino acid sequence: CSGTGTRGAQDTQYF.

J is TRBJ2-3 and V is TRBV30, with 7 bases fitting TRBD1. Germline lookup yields CDR1 GTSNPN and CDR2 SVGIG (reference sequence). The CDR3 contains 14 residues. Germline trimming cut 0 bases from V and 4 bases from J; bases unmatched to any gene: 4. For the CDR3, the DNA is TGTGCCTGGAGTGTATCAGGGGGTGCAGATACGCAGTATTTT. Amino acids: CAWSVSGGADTQYF.

The V and J genes are TRBV5-8 and TRBJ1-4; 7 bases are shared with TRBD1. The CDR3 is 15 residues long. Trimming at V came to 4 bases and at J to 8 bases, leaving 11 bases not matched to a gene. CDR1 and CDR2 (germline): SGHTS, YDEGEE. CDR3 amino acids: CASSHPGGSWEKLFF. The CDR3 DNA is TGTGCCAGCAGCCACCCAGGGGGTTCATGGGAAAAACTGTTTTTT. Using reference TRBV5-8 and TRBJ1-4 for the parts outside the CDR3, the full variable domain is EAGVTQSPTHLIKTRGQQATLRCSPISGHTSVYWYQQALGLGLQFLLWYDEGEERNRGNFPPRFSGRQFPNYSSELNVNALELEDSALYLCASSHPGGSWEKLFFGSGTQLSVL.